Sequencing of this T cell receptor (beta chain) was carried out in a study of blood T cell repertoires in COVID-19. Study context: Researchers got acute and convalescent COVID-19 samples from the United States, Italy and Spain. The analysed material was cDNA or gDNA that came from T cells, B-cell-depleted T cells, or PBMCs.

The V gene end was trimmed by 6 bases and the J gene end by 2 bases; junction bases not matched to a gene: 10. The CDR3 length is 16 residues. Germline V gene sequence: CDR1 SQVTM, CDR2 ANQGSEA. Under the authors' procedure: Reference gene primer amplification gave estimated nucleated cell counts. Sequencing was performed with immunoSEQ multiplex PCR; in TCRdb, only in-frame clones are kept and a portion is missing. The V and J calls and clone size were taken over from that table, and D and trimming were inferred from the DNA. The data hold about 330,000 clones, with roughly 88% observed a single time. For recovered donors of Cohort 3, there were two negative PCRs, clearance, or symptom resolution.

The gene calls are TRBV29-1 and TRBJ2-2, with TRBD2 matching over 9 bases. This clonotype was obtained from a man aged 25-45 years who had recovered from COVID-19. The material sequenced was PBMCs or T cells enriched from blood (not recorded which). The CDR3 loop reads CSVAGLAFSNTGELFF. The DNA for the CDR3 is TGCAGCGTAGCGGGACTAGCTTTTTCCAACACCGGGGAGCTGTTTTTT.